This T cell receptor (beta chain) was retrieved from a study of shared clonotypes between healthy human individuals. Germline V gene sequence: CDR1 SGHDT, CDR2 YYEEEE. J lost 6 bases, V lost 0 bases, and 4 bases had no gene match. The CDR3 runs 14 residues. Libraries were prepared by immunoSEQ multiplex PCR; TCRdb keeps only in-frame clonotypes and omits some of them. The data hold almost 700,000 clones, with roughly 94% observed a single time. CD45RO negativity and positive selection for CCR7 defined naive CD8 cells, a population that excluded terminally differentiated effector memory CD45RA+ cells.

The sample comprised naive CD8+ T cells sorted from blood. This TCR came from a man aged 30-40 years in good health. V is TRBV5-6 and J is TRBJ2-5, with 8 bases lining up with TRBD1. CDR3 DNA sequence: TGTGCCAGCAGCTTGGGACAGGGGAGAAAGACCCAGTACTTC. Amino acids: CASSLGQGRKTQYF.